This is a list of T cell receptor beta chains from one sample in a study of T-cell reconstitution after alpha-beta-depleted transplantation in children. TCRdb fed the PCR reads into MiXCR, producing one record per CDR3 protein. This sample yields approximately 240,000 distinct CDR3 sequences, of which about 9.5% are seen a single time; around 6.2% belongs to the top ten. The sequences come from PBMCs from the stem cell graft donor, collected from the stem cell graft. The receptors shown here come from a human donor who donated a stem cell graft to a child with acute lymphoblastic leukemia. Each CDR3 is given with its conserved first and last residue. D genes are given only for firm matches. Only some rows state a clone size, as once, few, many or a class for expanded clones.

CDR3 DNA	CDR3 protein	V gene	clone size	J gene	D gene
TGCAGTGCGGGGACAGGCCTAGCTAACTATGGCTACACCTTC	CSAGTGLANYGYTF	TRBV20-1	.	TRBJ1-2	TRBD1
TGTGCCAGCTCCCCCGGGGGGGTGAACACCGGGGAGCTGTTTTTT	CASSPGGVNTGELFF	TRBV9	few	TRBJ2-2	TRBD2
TGTGCCAGCTCACCGACAGGGGATTTGAACACTGAAGCTTTCTTT	CASSPTGDLNTEAFF	TRBV18	many	TRBJ1-1	TRBD1
TGCAGCGGATCCGGGACCGAAGGGGGAAACACCATATATTTT	CSGSGTEGGNTIYF	TRBV29-1	.	TRBJ1-3	.
TGTGCCAGCAGAACAAACAGGGCGGGGGAGACCCAGTACTTC	CASRTNRAGETQYF	TRBV27	few	TRBJ2-5	.
TGCAGCGTTGAAGTCCCCCGCAGGGCTGGGGCCAACGTCCTGACTTTC	CSVEVPRRAGANVLTF	TRBV29-1	many	TRBJ2-6	.
TGTGCCAGCAGCTTTACGACAAGTGAAAAACTGTTTTTT	CASSFTTSEKLFF	TRBV11-2	many	TRBJ1-4	.
TGCGCCAGCAGCTTCGGGACAGGGGGTGATCGGGATACGCAGTATTTT	CASSFGTGGDRDTQYF	TRBV5-1	few	TRBJ2-3	TRBD1
TGTGCCAGCAGTCCTAGGGGGCCGGACAATCAGCCCCAGCATTTT	CASSPRGPDNQPQHF	TRBV7-9	.	TRBJ1-5	TRBD1
TGTGCCAGCAGTGTGGGCGGGGCGTACCAAGAGACCCAGTACTTC	CASSVGGAYQETQYF	TRBV2	.	TRBJ2-5	.
TGTGCCAGCAGCCGTACTAGCGGGGGGCTCCAAGAGACCCAGTACTTC	CASSRTSGGLQETQYF	TRBV7-7	few	TRBJ2-5	TRBD2
TGCGCCAGCAGCCCCCTTGGAGGGATGAACACTGAAGCTTTCTTT	CASSPLGGMNTEAFF	TRBV5-1	few	TRBJ1-1	.
TGTGCCAGCAATAAAGTGGGTGAAGGGGGCAAAACTGAAGCTTTCTTT	CASNKVGEGGKTEAFF	TRBV7-9	few	TRBJ1-1	TRBD1
TGTGCCAGCAGCGGAGCGGGGGCCCAAGAGACCCAGTACTTC	CASSGAGAQETQYF	TRBV5-4	few	TRBJ2-5	TRBD2
TGTGCCAGCAATAAGGGGGATTCCTACGAGCAGTACTTC	CASNKGDSYEQYF	TRBV6-6	.	TRBJ2-7	.
TGTGCCAGCAGTTCGGGACAGGGGGTAGTGGATACGCAGTATTTT	CASSSGQGVVDTQYF	TRBV12-3/TRBV12-4	.	TRBJ2-3	TRBD1
TGTGCCAGCTGGGAGCAAAGGGGGTACACTGAAGCTTTCTTT	CASWEQRGYTEAFF	TRBV6-1	few	TRBJ1-1	.
TGTGCCAGCAGTTTATTTGAGGGACAGCCCCAGCATTTT	CASSLFEGQPQHF	TRBV12-3/TRBV12-4	.	TRBJ1-5	.
TGTGCCAGCAGCTTATACAGCGGGGGGGCTGTAGGTGGCAAGGAGACCCAGTACTTC	CASSLYSGGAVGGKETQYF	TRBV7-6	.	TRBJ2-5	TRBD2
TGTGCCAGCAGTCTCAGGACAGGGGCGTACACCGGGGAGCTGTTTTTT	CASSLRTGAYTGELFF	TRBV6-1	few	TRBJ2-2	TRBD1
TGTGCCAGCAGTTTTCCCAGACAGGGGAGTGAGCAGTTCTTC	CASSFPRQGSEQFF	TRBV27	.	TRBJ2-1	TRBD1
TGTGCCAGCAGTGGGCGACAGGGTATGGCTGAAGCTTTCTTT	CASSGRQGMAEAFF	TRBV6-1	few	TRBJ1-1	TRBD1
TGTGCCAGCCGAGACAGGTTTCCGGATCAGCCCCAGCATTTT	CASRDRFPDQPQHF	TRBV19	.	TRBJ1-5	.
TGTGCCAGCAGCCAAGGGACTAGCGGGGGGGCAATCGATGAGCAGTTCTTC	CASSQGTSGGAIDEQFF	TRBV4-2	many	TRBJ2-1	TRBD2
TGTGCCAGCAGTCCCGGGGGGCTGGGCAATCAGCCCCAGCATTTT	CASSPGGLGNQPQHF	TRBV12-3/TRBV12-4	many	TRBJ1-5	.
TGCAGCGTTGACCCCGGTTGGACAGGGCAAACTAACTATGGCTACACCTTC	CSVDPGWTGQTNYGYTF	TRBV29-1	.	TRBJ1-2	TRBD1
TGCGCCAGCAGCATAACCGGGACAGGGAGTAGAGGCACCTTC	CASSITGTGSRGTF	TRBV5-1	.	TRBJ1-2	TRBD1
TGTGCCAGCAGTTACTTCGGAGTATTAGAAGATACGCAGTATTTT	CASSYFGVLEDTQYF	TRBV6-5	.	TRBJ2-3	.
TGTGCCAGCAGTGGCCAACTTGACTCTGGGGCCAACGTCCTGACTTTC	CASSGQLDSGANVLTF	TRBV7-9	few	TRBJ2-6	.
TGCGCCAGCAGCTATACGGCGAGCTCCTACAATGAGCAGTTCTTC	CASSYTASSYNEQFF	TRBV5-1	few	TRBJ2-1	.
TGTGCCAGCAGCTTAGCCGACAGGTACCAAGCAGAGACCCAGTACTTC	CASSLADRYQAETQYF	TRBV7-9	few	TRBJ2-5	.
TGTGCCAGCAGCGTGGATACTAGCGGGGGGCCCCAACAAGAGACCCAGTACTTC	CASSVDTSGGPQQETQYF	TRBV9	many	TRBJ2-5	TRBD2
TGTGCCAGCAGCTTTTTTGATAGGGGGGTAAGAGCTTTCTTT	CASSFFDRGVRAFF	TRBV5-6	many	TRBJ1-1	.
TGTGCCAGCTCACCACAGGGGTGGGAGACCCAGTACTTC	CASSPQGWETQYF	TRBV18	.	TRBJ2-5	.
TGCAGCGTTGGGCAGGGAAGTTATGGCTACACCTTC	CSVGQGSYGYTF	TRBV29-1	many	TRBJ1-2	.
TGTGCCAGCAGTCCTCGGGGGGGGGCGAATGAGCAGTTCTTC	CASSPRGGANEQFF	TRBV12-3/TRBV12-4	few	TRBJ2-1	TRBD2
TGTGCCAGCTCACCACTCTGGCGGGAGAAAGAGACCCAGTACTTC	CASSPLWREKETQYF	TRBV18	once	TRBJ2-5	TRBD2
TGTGCCAGTAAGGCGGACCCCACCGCCAACTATGGCTACACCTTC	CASKADPTANYGYTF	TRBV19	.	TRBJ1-2	.
TGTGCCAGCAGCTTCTGGAGGGGTCAGAACACTGAAGCTTTCTTT	CASSFWRGQNTEAFF	TRBV5-5	few	TRBJ1-1	.
TGTGCCAGTAGTATGAGACGGGGGAACGCGGGTGAAGCTTTCTTT	CASSMRRGNAGEAFF	TRBV19	few	TRBJ1-1	.
TGTGCCAGCAGCTCCCTGCAGCGGGGGGGCCGGGATGAGCAGTTCTTC	CASSSLQRGGRDEQFF	TRBV5-4	.	TRBJ2-1	TRBD2
TGTGCCAGCAGTATTAGACAGGCGGTGGGCGAGCAGTACTTC	CASSIRQAVGEQYF	TRBV6-1	many	TRBJ2-7	.
TGTGCCAGCAGCCCCTTTTCCCCAGGCCAAGAGACCCAGTACTTC	CASSPFSPGQETQYF	TRBV7-6	few	TRBJ2-5	.
TGTGCCAGCAGCGCCAGACAGGGAAATTCACCCCTCCACTTT	CASSARQGNSPLHF	TRBV9	.	TRBJ1-6	TRBD1
TGCGCCAGCAGCTCCGTTAGAACTCCCTACGAGCAGTACTTC	CASSSVRTPYEQYF	TRBV5-1	medium-sized	TRBJ2-7	.
TGCGCCAGCAGCCAGAACAGGGTGGAGGAAAAACTGTTTTTT	CASSQNRVEEKLFF	TRBV4-3	.	TRBJ1-4	.
TGTGCCAGCAGTTTGGGACTGCACAATGAGCAGTTCTTC	CASSLGLHNEQFF	TRBV27	many	TRBJ2-1	.
TGTGCCAGCAGCGTAGGCCAGGGAGGCCAGGGCTACACCTTC	CASSVGQGGQGYTF	TRBV9	many	TRBJ1-2	.
TGCGCCAGCAGCCAAGGCGGGGGCTTTAGCTACGAGCAGTACTTC	CASSQGGGFSYEQYF	TRBV4-3	.	TRBJ2-7	.
TGTGCCAGCAGCCAAGTTCGGGGATACGCTAGAGAGACCCAGTACTTC	CASSQVRGYARETQYF	TRBV3-1	few	TRBJ2-5	.
TGCGCCAGCAGCAGAGAAGGACAGGGGGGCACAGATACGCAGTATTTT	CASSREGQGGTDTQYF	TRBV5-1	many	TRBJ2-3	TRBD1
TGCAGTGCCACAGGACTAGCGGGGTTCTCTGGGGCCAACGTCCTGACTTTC	CSATGLAGFSGANVLTF	TRBV20-1	many	TRBJ2-6	TRBD2
TGTGCCATCACCTCGGTGGGGGAGCAGTACTTC	CAITSVGEQYF	TRBV21-1	many	TRBJ2-7	.
TGTGCCAGCAGCAGAATACCTGGGGCCAACGTCCTGACTTTC	CASSRIPGANVLTF	TRBV6-2/TRBV6-3	few	TRBJ2-6	.
TGCGCCAGCAGCTTGGCGGGTAGGGGTTCACCCCTCCACTTT	CASSLAGRGSPLHF	TRBV5-1	few	TRBJ1-6	.